This T cell receptor beta chain is from a study of shared clonotypes between healthy human individuals. Germline V lookup: CDR1 MDHEN, CDR2 SYDVKM. With V trimmed by 5 bases and J by 2 bases, 5 bases remained unmatched. The CDR3 has 16 residues. A 200 ng quantity of DNA, tens of thousands of T cell genomes, went into the sorted-subset replicate PCRs. TCRdb keeps only in-frame clones here, not all; method: immunoSEQ multiplex PCR. Of about 2.3 million clones in the sample, roughly 92% were seen once. Naive CD45RA+ and memory CD45RA-negative subsets were split from CD4+ cells. The chain uses TRBV28 and TRBJ1-5; TRBD1 agrees at 11 bases. The specimen was naive CD4+ T cells from PBMCs. Subset given: CD45RA+ positively selected. This clonotype originated in a man between 18 and 29 years old in good health. Some clones in this sample may be carry-over from other donors' samples. CDR3 residues: CASSGTGGAGNQPQHF. CDR3 coding DNA: TGTGCCAGCAGTGGGACAGGGGGGGCGGGCAATCAGCCCCAGCATTTT.